The 29 T cell receptor beta chains below all came from one sample that was sequenced in a study of cytomegalovirus exposure and HLA in healthy donors. The PCR used 60 Vbeta and 13 Jbeta primers. Here immunoSEQ multiplex PCR was the method, and the copy in TCRdb shows in-frame clones only, minus some. The table lists approximately 150,000 clones, 68% of them singletons. What was sequenced was PBMCs. These receptors all come from a man in his forties or fifties in good health and CMV-seronegative.

The chain recombines TRBV28 with TRBJ1-1; tentatively, D is TRBD1 (5 bases). Trimming shortened V by 10 bases and J by 4 bases, and 19 bases separated the two germline ends. Germline V CDR1 and CDR2: MDHEN, SYDVKM. This CDR3 is 14 amino acids long. CDR3 DNA sequence: TGTGCCATCCGACCGGGAGGGGTCGGCACTGAAGCTTTCTTT. Its translation is CAIRPGGVGTEAFF.

V usage is TRBV5-1 and J usage is TRBJ2-7, with a possible D match to TRBD1 (6 bases). Per the germline V gene, CDR1 is SGHRS and CDR2 is YFSETQ. Trimming took off 4 bases at V and 3 bases at J, with 17 bases between the two ends. This CDR3 spans 15 amino acids. The CDR3 protein is CASSLAGTPIYEQYF. In DNA, the CDR3 is TGCGCCAGCAGCCTAGCCGGGACACCTATCTACGAGCAGTACTTC.

The chain uses TRBV28 and TRBJ2-7; 9 nucleotides agree with TRBD1. V trimming: 7 bases; J trimming: 6 bases; junction bases outside the gene matches: 13. This CDR3 comprises 15 residues. The V gene's germline CDR1 is MDHEN and CDR2 SYDVKM. This CDR3 reads CASTEGGTGKSEQYF. The CDR3 bases are TGTGCCAGCACCGAAGGCGGGACAGGGAAGTCCGAGCAGTACTTC.

The chain links TRBV7-9 to TRBJ1-1; 12 nucleotides match TRBD1. Germline V lookup: CDR1 SEHNR, CDR2 FQNEAQ (reference sequence). This CDR3 region has 17 residues. Trimming took 2 bases from V and 1 from J; bases not matched to a gene: 5. The CDR3 spells CASSLSGTGGANTEAFF. For the CDR3, the DNA is TGTGCCAGCAGCTTATCCGGGACAGGGGGCGCGAACACTGAAGCTTTCTTT.

This chain uses TRBV4-1 with TRBJ1-6, with D tentatively TRBD1 (5 bases). Per the germline V gene, CDR1 is MGHRA and CDR2 is YSYEKL. Trimming stripped 1 base from V and 0 bases from J, with 10 bases between. The length of the CDR3 is 17 residues. The CDR3 loop is CASSQGPQGSYNSPLHF. CDR3 in DNA: TGCGCCAGCAGCCAAGGGCCCCAGGGCTCCTATAATTCACCCCTCCACTTT.

The rearrangement joins TRBV2 to TRBJ2-3; a weak D match, TRBD1 (5 bases). Trimming stripped 2 bases from V and 1 base from J, with 10 bases between. The CDR3 runs to 15 residues. Germline assignment: CDR1 SNHLY and CDR2 FYNNEI. The CDR3 sequence: CASSEKNRRTDTQYF. CDR3 coding DNA: TGTGCCAGCAGTGAAAAAAACAGGCGCACAGATACGCAGTATTTT.

The chain couples TRBV7-2 to TRBJ1-2, with TRBD1 matching over 11 bases. This CDR3 contains 15 residues. The V and J ends lost 5 bases and 2 bases, in that order; junction bases with no gene match: 4. Germline V lookup: CDR1 SGHTA, CDR2 FQGNSA. CDR3 nucleotide sequence: TGTGCCAGCAGCCGACGGGACAGGGGGAACTATGGCTACACCTTC. This encodes CASSRRDRGNYGYTF.

V and J are TRBV6-5 and TRBJ2-6, with 8 bases that match TRBD1. The CDR3 spans 15 residues. CDR1 and CDR2 from the germline V gene are MNHEY and SVGAGI. Trimming removed 8 bases from V and 2 bases from J; junction bases left unmatched: 5. CDR3 coding DNA: TGTGCCAGCTGGGCAGGGGGCACTGGGGCCAACGTCCTGACTTTC. Protein: CASWAGGTGANVLTF.

This clone has more than one count but fewer than ten. The DNA of the CDR3 is TGTGCCAGCAGGGACGGGACAGAATTTAATGAGCAGTTCTTC. Translation gives CASRDGTEFNEQFF. This chain uses TRBV6-1 with TRBJ2-1, with 7 bases aligning to TRBD1. The V gene's germline CDR1 is MNHNS and CDR2 SASEGT. The CDR3 has 14 amino acids. After removal of 6 bases from V and 7 bases from J, the junction contained 9 bases not matched to a gene.

V gene TRBV5-1 combines with J gene TRBJ2-2; D is unclear. The germline CDR1 and CDR2 sequences are SGHRS and YFSETQ. The germline V and J ends were trimmed by 5 bases and 0 bases, with 8 bases remaining between them. CDR3 length: 14 amino acids. The CDR3 protein is CASRGRTNTGELFF. The CDR3 nucleotides are TGCGCCAGCAGGGGCAGGACGAACACCGGGGAGCTGTTTTTT.

The V call is TRBV6-5, the J call TRBJ1-6; a weak D match, TRBD1 (5 bases). The V gene's germline CDR1 is MNHEY and CDR2 SVGAGI. The germline V and J ends were trimmed by 8 bases and 4 bases, with 9 bases remaining between them. The length of the CDR3 is 13 residues. The DNA for the CDR3 is TGTGCCAGCCGCCGGGGGTATAATTCACCCCTCCACTTT. Translated: CASRRGYNSPLHF.

V gene TRBV6-1 combines with J gene TRBJ2-1, with D maybe TRBD2 (5 bases). Trimming shortened V by 0 bases and J by 0 bases, and 12 bases separated the two germline ends. The CDR3 is made up of 17 amino acids. CDR1 and CDR2 (germline): MNHNS, SASEGT. CDR3 DNA sequence: TGTGCCAGCAGTGAAGCGCTATGGGAGTCCTCCTACAATGAGCAGTTCTTC. Residues: CASSEALWESSYNEQFF.

V is TRBV12-5 and J is TRBJ1-5, with TRBD1 as a possible D gene (5 bases). CDR3 length: 15 residues. V lost 7 bases and J lost 6, with 19 bases in between. Germline values: CDR1 LGHNT, CDR2 FRNRAP. Written as DNA, the CDR3 is TGTGCTAGTGCCCTGGGAAGGGGAGGAAGTCAGCCCCAGCATTTT. Protein: CASALGRGGSQPQHF.

The rearrangement links TRBV5-4 to TRBJ2-7; 8 nucleotides match TRBD1. The CDR3 length is 14 residues. CDR1 and CDR2 from the germline V gene are SGHNT and YYREEE (reference sequence). V shed 4 bases, J shed 3 bases, and the junction held 6 bases outside the gene matches. The CDR3 region has the DNA TGTGCCAGCAGCCCAGGGGGCAGGGTCTACGAGCAGTACTTC. Residues: CASSPGGRVYEQYF.

This chain uses TRBV28 with TRBJ1-5, with D tentatively TRBD1 (5 bases). V lost 1 base to trimming and J lost 5 bases, with 9 bases between them. CDR3 length equals 14 residues. Looked up from germline, CDR1 is MDHEN and CDR2 is SYDVKM. The CDR3 sequence: CASSLSGIDQPQHF. For the CDR3, the DNA is TGTGCCAGCAGTTTATCAGGGATCGATCAGCCCCAGCATTTT. The entire variable domain, with the rest obtained from reference TRBV28 and TRBJ1-5, is as follows: DVKVTQSSRYLVKRTGEKVFLECVQDMDHENMFWYRQDPGLGLRLIYFSYDVKMKEKGDIPEGYSVSREKKERFSLILESASTNQTSMYLCASSLSGIDQPQHFGDGTRLSIL.

V and J are TRBV11-2 and TRBJ1-4; TRBD1 matches 8 bases. This CDR3 region has 17 residues. V lost 0 bases, J lost 7 bases, and 10 bases stayed unmatched. Germline CDR1 SGHAT, CDR2 FQNNGV. CDR3 in DNA: TGTGCCAGCAGCTTAGAGCCGTGGGCAGGGGGCATTGAAAAACTGTTTTTT. Translation gives CASSLEPWAGGIEKLFF.

The chain combines TRBV18 with TRBJ1-6; possible D gene TRBD1, 5 bases. Trimming took 4 bases from V and 10 from J, leaving 14 bases between them. The length of the CDR3 is 14 residues. CDR1 is KGHSH, CDR2 LQKENI, per germline. Here the CDR3 DNA reads TGTGCCAGCTCACAGAATACAGGTCGGTCACCCCTCCACTTT. As protein: CASSQNTGRSPLHF. The variable domain in full, completed from reference TRBV18 and TRBJ1-6, reads NAGVMQNPRHLVRRRGQEARLRCSPMKGHSHVYWYRQLPEEGLKFMVYLQKENIIDESGMPKERFSAEFPKEGPSILRIQQVVRGDSAAYFCASSQNTGRSPLHFGNGTRLTVT.

The genes are TRBV21-1 and TRBJ2-2; TRBD1 is the table's D call and was not checked against the DNA. TRBV21-1 is termed a pseudogene. This CDR3 spans 16 amino acids. In DNA form, the CDR3 reads TGTGCCAGCAGCATCGGGACAGGGGGCCTCACCGGGGAGCTGTTTTTT. It translates to CASSIGTGGLTGELFF.

This clone was recorded a few times. The V call is TRBV28, the J call TRBJ2-7, with 7 bases aligning to TRBD2. The trim removed 6 bases at V and 2 bases at J, leaving 7 bases unmatched. The length of the CDR3 is 14 residues. The germline CDR1 and CDR2 sequences are MDHEN and SYDVKM. CDR3: CASRGPSGAYEQYF. The CDR3 nucleotides read TGTGCCAGCAGGGGACCTAGCGGCGCCTACGAGCAGTACTTC.

The gene calls are TRBV11-2 and TRBJ1-5, with 7 positions matching TRBD1. The J segment lost 6 bases and the V segment lost 1 base, leaving 3 bases of the junction unmatched. This CDR3 comprises 14 residues. Germline V gene data show CDR1 as SGHAT and CDR2 as FQNNGV. The CDR3 spells CASSLAGGSQPQHF. The CDR3 DNA sequence: TGTGCCAGCAGCTTAGCAGGGGGAAGTCAGCCCCAGCATTTT.

A few counts support this clone. The J gene is TRBJ2-4, the V gene TRBV28; 8 bases are shared with TRBD1. Trimming cost V 10 bases and J 1 base; bases outside gene matches: 6. CDR3 length: 14 residues. CDR1 is MDHEN, CDR2 SYDVKM, per germline. The CDR3 coding sequence is TGTGCCACCTTGAGACAGGGGGCCAAAAACATTCAGTACTTC. It is translated as CATLRQGAKNIQYF.

The chain combines TRBV19 with TRBJ2-7; TRBD1 aligns across 8 bases. The germline CDR1 and CDR2 sequences are LNHDA and SQIVND (reference sequence). The junction had 4 bases not matched to a gene; V was cut back by 0 bases and J by 3 bases. This CDR3 has 15 amino acids. The CDR3 loop reads CASSIESGGLYEQYF. The CDR3 bases are TGTGCCAGTAGTATAGAGTCAGGGGGCCTCTACGAGCAGTACTTC.

J is TRBJ1-2 and V is TRBV19, with D possibly being TRBD1 (6 bases). Trimming pared 5 bases from V and 5 bases from J, leaving 18 bases between. The CDR3 covers 15 residues. Looked up from germline, CDR1 is LNHDA and CDR2 is SQIVND (reference sequence). The CDR3 region has the DNA TGTGCCAGTAGTCCGGACAGTGGGGAAGGGTATGGCTACACCTTC. Its protein is CASSPDSGEGYGYTF.

CDR3 sequence: CASCAGDRVYGYTF. Here the CDR3 DNA reads TGTGCCAGCTGTGCTGGGGACAGGGTCTATGGCTACACCTTC. The chain uses TRBV2 and TRBJ1-2, with 9 bases that match TRBD1. CDR3 size: 14 residues. The junction had 8 bases not matched to a gene; V was cut back by 8 bases and J by 4 bases. Germline CDR1 and CDR2: SNHLY and FYNNEI.

This clone came up a few times. The chain recombines TRBV9 with TRBJ1-6; 11 positions agree with TRBD1. With 0 bases clipped from V and 10 bases from J, the junction kept 3 bases outside the gene matches. This CDR3 is 15 amino acids long. The germline CDR1 and CDR2 sequences are SGDLS and YYNGEE. The CDR3 spells CASSVGDRGYSPLHF. In DNA, the CDR3 is TGTGCCAGCAGCGTAGGGGACAGGGGGTACTCACCCCTCCACTTT.

This clone was observed a handful of times. The V and J genes are TRBV6-1 and TRBJ2-6, with D perhaps matching TRBD1 (5 bases). This CDR3 region has 15 residues. CDR1 and CDR2 from the germline V gene are MNHNS and SASEGT. Trimming stripped 1 base from V and 1 base from J, with 5 bases between. This CDR3 reads CASSEGTSGANVLTF. Written as DNA, the CDR3 is TGTGCCAGCAGTGAAGGGACATCTGGGGCCAACGTCCTGACTTTC.

The J gene is TRBJ2-3, the V gene TRBV10-3; 11 bases match TRBD2. The V gene's germline CDR1 is ENHRY and CDR2 SYGVKD. This CDR3 has 15 residues. V lost 6 bases to trimming and J lost 2 bases; unmatched junction nucleotides: 4. For the CDR3, the DNA is TGTGCCATCAGAAGACTAGCGGGGTCCACAGATACGCAGTATTTT. Amino acid sequence: CAIRRLAGSTDTQYF.

V is TRBV5-1 and J is TRBJ1-2; D is possibly TRBD1 (6 bases). CDR1 is SGHRS and CDR2 is YFSETQ in the germline V gene. CDR3 length: 15 amino acids. The V and J ends lost 0 bases and 6 bases respectively, with 15 bases between them. The CDR3 bases are TGCGCCAGCAGCTTGGAGGGCAGGGGTTCCGATGGCTACACCTTC. The encoded protein is CASSLEGRGSDGYTF.

V is TRBV6-4 and J is TRBJ2-6; 7 nucleotides align to TRBD1. CDR1 MRHNA and CDR2 SNTAGT come from the germline V gene. The CDR3 length is 19 residues. V was clipped by 4 bases and J by 0 bases; unmatched bases: 12. CDR3 protein: CASSGGTGAAASGANVLTF. CDR3 sequence (DNA): TGTGCCAGCAGTGGGGGAACAGGGGCCGCAGCCTCTGGGGCCAACGTCCTGACTTTC.